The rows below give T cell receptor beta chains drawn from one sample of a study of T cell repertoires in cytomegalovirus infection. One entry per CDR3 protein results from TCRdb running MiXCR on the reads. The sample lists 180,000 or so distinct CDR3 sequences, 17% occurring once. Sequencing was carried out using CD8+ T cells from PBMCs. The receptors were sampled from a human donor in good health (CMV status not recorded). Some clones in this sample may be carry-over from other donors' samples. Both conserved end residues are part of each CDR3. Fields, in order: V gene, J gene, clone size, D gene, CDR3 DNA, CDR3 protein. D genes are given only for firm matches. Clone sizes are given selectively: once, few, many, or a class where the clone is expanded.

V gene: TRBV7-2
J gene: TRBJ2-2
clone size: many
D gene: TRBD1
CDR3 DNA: TGTGCCAGCACCCAATACAGGGGGAGAACCGGGGAGCTGTTTTTT
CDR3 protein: CASTQYRGRTGELFF

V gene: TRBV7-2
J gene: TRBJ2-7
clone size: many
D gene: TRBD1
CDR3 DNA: TGTGCCAGCAGCGATACAGGGGGCGCTCCCTACGAGCAGTACTTC
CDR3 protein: CASSDTGGAPYEQYF

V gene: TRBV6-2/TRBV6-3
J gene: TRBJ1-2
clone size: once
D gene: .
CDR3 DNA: TGTGCCCGCAGTGGACAGTTCTATGGCTACACCTTC
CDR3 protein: CARSGQFYGYTF

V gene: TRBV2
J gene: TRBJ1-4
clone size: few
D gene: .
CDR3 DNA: TGTGCCAGCAAGGTGGCAACTAATGAAAAACTGTTTTTT
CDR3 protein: CASKVATNEKLFF

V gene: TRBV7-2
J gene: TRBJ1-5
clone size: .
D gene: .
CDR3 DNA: TGTGCCAGCAGCTTAGTACTGGTGGATAGCAATCAGCCCCAGCATTTT
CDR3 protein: CASSLVLVDSNQPQHF

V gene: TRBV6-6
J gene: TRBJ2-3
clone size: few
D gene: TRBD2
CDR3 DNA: TGTGCCAGCAGTTCCGCGGGGGGGGAGGGAGATACGCAGTATTTT
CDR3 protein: CASSSAGGEGDTQYF

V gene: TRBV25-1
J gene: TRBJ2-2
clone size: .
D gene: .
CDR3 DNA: TGTGCCAGCAGTGCCGGCCAGGAACCCACCGGGGAGCTGTTTTTT
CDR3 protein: CASSAGQEPTGELFF

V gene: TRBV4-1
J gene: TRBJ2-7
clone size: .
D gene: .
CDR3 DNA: TGCGCCAGCAGCCAAGGGATCAGGGGCACTTACGAGCAGTACTTC
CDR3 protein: CASSQGIRGTYEQYF

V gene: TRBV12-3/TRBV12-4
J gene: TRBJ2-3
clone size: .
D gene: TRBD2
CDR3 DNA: TGTGCCAGCAAAACTAGCGGGGGTCTCCTTCCGCAGTATTTT
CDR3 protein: CASKTSGGLLPQYF

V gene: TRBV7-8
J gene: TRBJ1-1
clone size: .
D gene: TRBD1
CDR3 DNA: TGTGCCAGCAGCTTAATTAGGGGGCAGGGCACTGAAGCTTTCTTT
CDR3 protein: CASSLIRGQGTEAFF

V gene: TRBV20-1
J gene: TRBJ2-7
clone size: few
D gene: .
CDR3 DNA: TGCAGTGCTAGAGATCTACAGGGAACCTACGAGCAGTACTTC
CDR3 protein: CSARDLQGTYEQYF

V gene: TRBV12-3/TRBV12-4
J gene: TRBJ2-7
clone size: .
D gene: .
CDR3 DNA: TGTGCCAGCAGTTTTCCGGGGTCCTACGAGCAGTACTTC
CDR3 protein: CASSFPGSYEQYF

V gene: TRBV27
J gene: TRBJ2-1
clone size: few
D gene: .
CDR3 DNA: TGTGCCAGCAGGAGGACAGCCGGAAATGAGCAGTTCTTC
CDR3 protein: CASRRTAGNEQFF